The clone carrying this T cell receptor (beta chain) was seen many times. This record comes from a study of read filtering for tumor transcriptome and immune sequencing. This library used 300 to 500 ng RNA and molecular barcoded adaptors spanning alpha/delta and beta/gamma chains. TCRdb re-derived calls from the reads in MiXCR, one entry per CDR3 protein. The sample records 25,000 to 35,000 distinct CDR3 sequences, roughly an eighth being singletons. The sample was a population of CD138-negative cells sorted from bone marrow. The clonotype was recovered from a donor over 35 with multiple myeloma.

The DNA of the CDR3 is TGCAGTGCCCATGGTGGAAACTCCTACAATGAGCAGTTCTTC. Translating it yields CSAHGGNSYNEQFF. J is TRBJ2-1 and V is TRBV20-1; D is uncertain. This CDR3 region has 14 residues. V was shortened by 6 bases and J by 0 bases, with 12 bases between the two germline ends. The germline V gene has CDR1 DFQATT and CDR2 SNEGSKA (reference sequence).